This is a list of T cell receptor beta chains from one sample in a study of cytomegalovirus exposure and HLA in healthy donors. The assay was immunoSEQ multiplex PCR, and TCRdb's table has in-frame clones only and misses some. The data contain 130,000 to 150,000 clones, roughly 80% of them singletons. The sample taken for sequencing was PBMCs. The receptor source for this set is a young man in good health and CMV-seropositive. Both conserved end residues are part of each CDR3. The D gene is left open where the match is weak. Clone size is stated in some rows and not others, as once, few, many or a class when expanded.

J gene | V gene | D gene | clone size | CDR3 protein | CDR3 DNA
TRBJ1-5 | TRBV6-4 | NA | NA | CASSDSGHQPQHF | TGTGCCAGCAGTGACTCGGGGCATCAGCCCCAGCATTTT
TRBJ2-7 | TRBV9 | TRBD1 | NA | CASSPRTGHYEQYF | TGTGCCAGCAGCCCACGGACAGGCCACTACGAGCAGTACTTC
TRBJ2-1 | TRBV5-1 | TRBD2 | NA | CASKQAGGSYNEQFF | TGCGCCAGCAAGCAAGCGGGAGGCTCCTACAATGAGCAGTTCTTC
TRBJ2-7 | TRBV7-9 | TRBD1 | NA | CASSLTQGAYEQYF | TGTGCCAGCAGCTTAACACAGGGGGCGTACGAGCAGTACTTC
TRBJ2-5 | TRBV2 | TRBD2 | NA | CASKRLAEETQYF | TGTGCCAGCAAGCGGCTAGCGGAAGAGACCCAGTACTTC
TRBJ1-2 | TRBV2 | TRBD1 | NA | CASSESRGLGYTF | TGTGCCAGCAGTGAGAGCAGGGGGCTCGGCTACACCTTC
TRBJ2-3 | TRBV5-6 | TRBD1 | few | CASSSPGQDTDTQYF | TGTGCCAGCAGCTCTCCGGGACAGGACACAGATACGCAGTATTTT
TRBJ2-7 | TRBV2 | NA | NA | CASSEQGSGEQYF | TGTGCCAGCAGTGAACAAGGCTCGGGAGAGCAGTACTTC
TRBJ2-5 | TRBV6-6 | TRBD2 | NA | CASSYRAGGQETQYF | TGTGCCAGCAGTTACCGAGCGGGAGGGCAAGAGACCCAGTACTTC
TRBJ2-5 | TRBV4-1 | NA | NA | CASSRTEGETQYF | TGCGCCAGCAGCCGGACTGAGGGAGAGACCCAGTACTTC
TRBJ1-5 | TRBV28 | TRBD1 | NA | CASSSPTGPGQPQHF | TGTGCCAGCAGTTCCCCGACAGGGCCGGGTCAGCCCCAGCATTTT
TRBJ2-4 | TRBV29-1 | NA | NA | CSATALASKNIQYF | TGCAGCGCGACCGCCTTAGCATCAAAAAACATTCAGTACTTC
TRBJ1-5 | TRBV5-1 | TRBD1 | few | CASSLTGVNQPQHF | TGCGCCAGCAGCTTGACAGGGGTCAATCAGCCCCAGCATTTT
TRBJ1-1 | TRBV7-9 | NA | once | CSSSLARGGVLDTEAFF | TGTTCCAGCAGCTTAGCGCGGGGGGGCGTTTTAGACACTGAAGCTTTCTTT
TRBJ2-5 | TRBV12-1 | NA | NA | CASSFEGQGKEEQYF | TGTGCCAGCAGCTTTGAGGGACAGGGGAAGGAGGAGCAGTACTTC
TRBJ2-2 | TRBV9 | NA | once | CASSVANTRTGELFF | TGTGCCAGCAGCGTAGCGAATACACGTACCGGGGAGCTGTTTTTT
TRBJ2-7 | TRBV27 | TRBD2 | NA | CASSLYPGTSYEQYF | TGTGCCAGCAGTTTATATCCTGGGACTAGTTACGAGCAGTACTTC
TRBJ2-7 | TRBV5-6 | TRBD1 | NA | CASSSETGGPYEQYF | TGTGCCAGCAGCTCAGAGACAGGGGGCCCCTACGAGCAGTACTTC
TRBJ2-2 | TRBV5-1 | TRBD2 | once | CASSSFPSGRNTGELFF | TGCGCCAGCAGCAGTTTTCCTAGCGGACGGAACACCGGGGAGCTGTTTTTT
TRBJ1-4 | TRBV5-1 | TRBD1 | NA | CASSPGQGATNEKLFF | TGCGCCAGCAGCCCCGGACAGGGGGCGACTAATGAAAAACTGTTTTTT